The TCR beta chain under discussion was sequenced for a study of blood T cells in healthy people across ages. At the level of the study: There was about one barcoded beta molecule captured by template switching per two T cells.

Notes on the study in general: Among T cells, TCR beta diversity per million cells dropped roughly linearly as age rose. PBMCs were not sorted, which prevented a conclusive comparison of naive versus antigen-experienced cells.

Primers used in a second PCR of about 6 to 11 cycles were a sample-barcoded 5' primer and a J-beta primer mix. Researchers report that a template-switch adaptor with 12 random nucleotides tagged each cDNA molecule. TCRdb reprocessed the 5' RACE reads with MiXCR, giving one entry per CDR3 protein. The sample shows about 800,000 distinct CDR3 sequences, roughly 46% of them seen only once. A note on this clonotype: Its antigen remains unknown.

The source of this sequence is an elderly man in good health. Sequenced input: blood.

Here the CDR3 DNA reads TGCGCCAGCAGCTTGGGACTTTACAGACAAGAGACCCAGTACTTC. The encoded protein is CASSLGLYRQETQYF. The V and J genes are TRBV5-1 and TRBJ2-5; no clear D. V was clipped by 0 bases and J by 2 bases, with 11 bases between them. CDR1 is SGHRS, CDR2 YFSETQ, per germline. The CDR3 covers 15 residues.